Below are 21 T cell receptor beta chains sequenced from a single sample in a study of shared clonotypes between healthy human individuals. TCRdb's copy holds only in-frame clones and misses some; the assay was immunoSEQ multiplex PCR. The sample holds some 1.5 million clones; roughly 96% are singletons and the top ten take over 1%. The sequenced sample was naive CD4+ T cells sorted from blood. Indicated subset: CD45RA+ positively selected. The receptors were sampled from a young man in good health.

The chain is built from TRBV10-3 and TRBJ1-1; D unresolved. The CDR3 contains 13 residues. Between the trimmed V and J ends, which lost 4 bases and 3 bases, there was a span of 9 bases. Germline V CDR1 and CDR2: ENHRY, SYGVKD. The chain's CDR3 is CAISVRLDTEAFF. As DNA, the CDR3 is TGTGCCATCAGTGTTCGCCTAGACACTGAAGCTTTCTTT.

The chain is built from TRBV9 and TRBJ2-1; D is uncertain. This CDR3 spans 16 amino acids. Trimming stripped 1 base from V and 0 bases from J, with 11 bases between. Germline V gives CDR1 SGDLS, CDR2 YYNGEE. CDR3 coding DNA: TGTGCCAGCAGCGTATCTGCGGAGAGCTCCTACAATGAGCAGTTCTTC. Its protein is CASSVSAESSYNEQFF.

The rearrangement joins TRBV2 to TRBJ2-3; D could derive from TRBD1 or TRBD2 (6 bases each). The V gene's germline CDR1 is SNHLY and CDR2 FYNNEI. V was cut by 5 bases and J by 6 bases, with 15 bases left in between. This CDR3 is 14 amino acids long. CDR3 loop: CASSIQGGSDTQYF. CDR3 DNA: TGTGCCAGCAGTATACAGGGAGGTTCGGATACGCAGTATTTT.

This chain connects TRBV20-1 to TRBJ2-4; TRBD1 aligns across 9 bases. This CDR3 spans 10 amino acids. V shed 2 bases, J shed 16 bases, and the junction held 3 bases outside the gene matches. Germline lookup yields CDR1 DFQATT and CDR2 SNEGSKA (reference sequence). The CDR3 region is CSARTGGEYF. CDR3 in DNA: TGCAGTGCTAGAACAGGGGGCGAATACTTC.

The CDR3 loop reads CAISEPGTQYF. DNA of the CDR3: TGTGCCATCAGTGAACCCGGGACCCAGTACTTC. The chain combines TRBV10-3 with TRBJ2-5; D not resolved. Germline-derived CDR1 and CDR2 are ENHRY and SYGVKD. V dropped 3 bases and J dropped 7 bases, with 6 bases sitting between them. The CDR3 extends over 11 amino acids.

V is TRBV9 and J is TRBJ2-6, with D perhaps being TRBD1 or TRBD2 (5 bases each). The CDR3 loop spans 18 amino acids. The ends were cut back, 0 bases at V and 1 base at J, with 14 bases in the middle. The germline V gene encodes CDR1 SGDLS and CDR2 YYNGEE. In DNA, the CDR3 is TGTGCCAGCAGCGTAGGGAACCCTTGGGGGTCTGGGGCCAACGTCCTGACTTTC. Its translation: CASSVGNPWGSGANVLTF.

The gene calls are TRBV5-4 and TRBJ2-3; D remains ambiguous. CDR1 is SGHNT and CDR2 is YYREEE in the germline V gene (reference sequence). V lost 4 bases and J 5 bases, leaving 11 bases between the germline ends. The CDR3 length is 13 residues. The CDR3 region has the DNA TGTGCCAGCAGCCTGCCTGACGGAGATACGCAGTATTTT. Amino acid sequence: CASSLPDGDTQYF.

The genes are TRBV19 and TRBJ1-5, with 10 bases identical to TRBD1. The J segment lost 5 bases and the V segment lost 10 bases, leaving 8 bases of the junction unmatched. Germline-derived CDR1 and CDR2 are LNHDA and SQIVND (reference sequence). This CDR3 comprises 14 residues. CDR3 in DNA: TGTGCCACCGCAACCGGGACAGGGGATCAGCCCCAGCATTTT. Translation: CATATGTGDQPQHF. Supplemented by reference TRBV19 and TRBJ1-5, the full variable domain reads DGGITQSPKYLFRKEGQNVTLSCEQNLNHDAMYWYRQDPGQGLRLIYYSQIVNDFQKGDIAEGYSVSREKKESFPLTVTSAQKNPTAFYLCATATGTGDQPQHFGDGTRLSIL.

This chain connects TRBV18 to TRBJ1-3; 7 bases agree with TRBD1. Looked up from germline, CDR1 is KGHSH and CDR2 is LQKENI. The trim removed 1 base at V and 4 bases at J, leaving 10 bases unmatched. There are 17 residues in the CDR3. The chain's CDR3 is CASSPRVGGGPGNTIYF. Here the CDR3 DNA reads TGTGCCAGCTCACCACGGGTTGGAGGGGGCCCGGGAAACACCATATATTTT.

The chain has TRBV5-1 and TRBJ2-7; D unclear. This CDR3 has 16 amino acids. V was clipped by 2 bases and J by 2 bases, with 17 bases between them. Germline V gene lookup returns CDR1 SGHRS and CDR2 YFSETQ. The CDR3 sequence is CASSLYPAQVPYEQYF. CDR3 nucleotide sequence: TGCGCCAGCAGCTTATACCCGGCCCAAGTCCCCTACGAGCAGTACTTC.

As to this clone: This specimen includes other DNA sequences encoding the same CDR3. The chain employs TRBV5-4 and TRBJ2-7, with 9 bases aligning to TRBD1. The V gene's germline CDR1 is SGHNT and CDR2 YYREEE (reference sequence). This CDR3 contains 14 residues. Germline trimming cut 5 bases from V and 2 bases from J; bases unmatched to any gene: 5. The CDR3 reads CASSPGTGTYEQYF. The DNA of the CDR3 is TGTGCCAGCAGTCCCGGGACAGGGACCTACGAGCAGTACTTC.

V gene TRBV5-1 combines with J gene TRBJ2-1; D is unresolved. This CDR3 has 15 amino acids. Germline V gene lookup returns CDR1 SGHRS and CDR2 YFSETQ. V was trimmed by 6 bases and J by 0 bases, leaving 13 bases between them. In DNA, the CDR3 is TGCGCCAGCAAGATGGTTTTCAGCTCCTACAATGAGCAGTTCTTC. Translation gives CASKMVFSSYNEQFF.

The chain joins TRBV9 to TRBJ1-1; maybe TRBD1 (6 bases). Per the germline V gene, CDR1 is SGDLS and CDR2 is YYNGEE. The CDR3 has 14 residues. Trimming took 4 bases from V and 3 from J, leaving 13 bases between them. The CDR3 DNA is TGTGCCAGCAGCCCGGAGGACAGCTACACTGAAGCTTTCTTT. Protein: CASSPEDSYTEAFF. Using reference TRBV9 and TRBJ1-1 for the parts outside the CDR3, the full variable domain is DSGVTQTPKHLITATGQRVTLRCSPRSGDLSVYWYQQSLDQGLQFLIQYYNGEERAKGNILERFSAQQFPDLHSELNLSSLELGDSALYFCASSPEDSYTEAFFGQGTRLTVV.

This sequence joins TRBV20-1 and TRBJ1-1; D remains ambiguous. This CDR3 has 11 residues. V lost 7 bases, J lost 1 base, and 7 bases lay in between. The germline V gene has CDR1 DFQATT and CDR2 SNEGSKA (reference sequence). The CDR3 here is CSGEGNTEAFF. The CDR3 bases are TGCAGTGGGGAGGGGAACACTGAAGCTTTCTTT.

V gene TRBV9 combines with J gene TRBJ1-3; 7 bases match TRBD1. The CDR3 loop spans 15 amino acids. Per the germline V gene, CDR1 is SGDLS and CDR2 is YYNGEE. Trimming at V came to 1 base and at J to 2 bases, leaving 3 bases not matched to a gene. CDR3 protein: CASSVLTGAGNTIYF. The CDR3 DNA reads TGTGCCAGCAGCGTACTTACAGGGGCTGGAAACACCATATATTTT.

A remark on this clone: The junction departs from germline at one end; a sequencing error may be responsible. V usage is TRBV7-2 and J usage is TRBJ2-7; D is unresolved. This CDR3 has 16 residues. Looked up from germline, CDR1 is SGHTA and CDR2 is FQGNSA. CDR3 in amino acids: CASSSSSGRALYEQYF. In DNA form, the CDR3 reads TGTGCCAGTAGCTCTTCCTCGGGCCGGGCCCTCTACGAGCAGTACTTC.

The chain joins TRBV5-6 to TRBJ2-5; TRBD1 agrees at 8 bases. The germline CDR1 and CDR2 sequences are SGHDT and YYEEEE. V lost 4 bases and J lost 6; bases outside the gene matches: 11. The CDR3 is 15 amino acids. This chain's CDR3 is CASSPFGQGAKTQYF. CDR3 DNA sequence: TGTGCCAGCAGCCCCTTTGGGCAGGGGGCAAAGACCCAGTACTTC. Full variable domain (outside the CDR3, taken from reference TRBV5-6 and TRBJ2-5): DAGVTQSPTHLIKTRGQQVTLRCSPKSGHDTVSWYQQALGQGPQFIFQYYEEEERQRGNFPDRFSGHQFPNYSSELNVNALLLGDSALYLCASSPFGQGAKTQYFGPGTRLLVL.

CDR3 coding DNA: TGTGCCAGCAGTTACTCGGACAGGGGGCCTGGAAACACCATATATTTT. Translation gives CASSYSDRGPGNTIYF. The chain is built from TRBV6-5 and TRBJ1-3, with 11 bases identical to TRBD1. CDR1 is MNHEY and CDR2 is SVGAGI in the germline V gene. Trimming removed 0 bases from V and 2 bases from J; junction bases left unmatched: 0. The CDR3 has 16 amino acids.

The chain combines TRBV28 with TRBJ1-2, with 10 bases lining up with TRBD1. V lost 8 bases and J lost 7; bases outside the gene matches: 13. CDR3 length: 15 amino acids. Germline V lookup: CDR1 MDHEN, CDR2 SYDVKM. Written as DNA, the CDR3 is TGTGCCAGCCTCCCCCCCGGGACAGGGGTCTCTGGCTACACCTTC. Protein sequence: CASLPPGTGVSGYTF.

The chain uses TRBV5-1 and TRBJ2-2; TRBD1 might be the D (6 bases). The V and J ends lost 0 bases and 6 bases respectively, with 15 bases between them. Germline V gene data show CDR1 as SGHRS and CDR2 as YFSETQ. This CDR3 spans 16 amino acids. CDR3 region: CASSLAGKGVSGELFF. CDR3 in DNA: TGCGCCAGCAGCTTGGCCGGGAAGGGGGTGTCCGGGGAGCTGTTTTTT.

This sequence joins TRBV7-9 and TRBJ2-5, with 9 nucleotides matching TRBD2. The length of the CDR3 is 17 residues. Germline lookup yields CDR1 SEHNR and CDR2 FQNEAQ (reference sequence). Trimming cost V 5 bases and J 5 bases; bases outside gene matches: 15. The CDR3 is CASSRGAGGPRSETQYF. CDR3 bases: TGTGCCAGCAGCCGAGGGGCGGGAGGGCCTCGGTCGGAGACCCAGTACTTC. Together with reference TRBV7-9 and TRBJ2-5, the CDR3 gives the full variable domain: DTGVSQNPRHKITKRGQNVTFRCDPISEHNRLYWYRQTLGQGPEFLTYFQNEAQLEKSRLLSDRFSAERPKGSFSTLEIQRTEQGDSAMYLCASSRGAGGPRSETQYFGPGTRLLVL.